The following is a T cell receptor beta chain sequence with its context. The V end lost 0 bases, the J end lost 0 bases, and 8 bases lay between the germline ends. The CDR3 is 15 residues long. Germline values: CDR1 LGHNA, CDR2 YNFKEQ. Generated by immunoSEQ multiplex PCR, the TCRdb table keeps only in-frame clones and is missing some. The sample yields 55,000 to 70,000 clones, roughly 87% seen once. This sample is drawn from a study of T cell changes during pregnancy in multiple sclerosis. The V call is TRBV4-2, the J call TRBJ1-1; D may be TRBD1 (5 bases). The receptor was derived from a female donor with multiple sclerosis, enrolled in a pregnancy study. Specimen: peripheral blood, collected in the first trimester of pregnancy. CDR3 in amino acids: CASSQETAMNTEAFF. The CDR3, as DNA: TGTGCCAGCAGCCAAGAGACAGCGATGAACACTGAAGCTTTCTTT.